The rows below give T cell receptor beta chains drawn from one sample of a study of CD8 T cells in ankylosing spondylitis. TCRdb reanalysed the 5' RACE reads using MiXCR and keeps one entry per CDR3 protein. The sample lists 150,000 to 200,000 distinct CDR3 sequences, about 9.9% occurring once. Input material: blood, either unsorted or a sorted T cell fraction (not recorded which). Receptors originate from a male donor with ankylosing spondylitis or in good health (not recorded which). Each CDR3 is given with its conserved first and last residue. A D gene is named only where the DNA matches it firmly.

d_gene,v_gene,CDR3aa
TRBD1,TRBV19,CASSPGTGGIIAFF
-,TRBV20-1,CSARTEYGQPQHF
TRBD1,TRBV10-1,CASSEDRAYEQYF
TRBD2,TRBV4-1,CASSQIAGATGELFF
-,TRBV27,CASSSGDSYEQYF
TRBD1,TRBV20-1,CSARPPSTGIMSYEQYF
TRBD1,TRBV20-1,CSANIDRGQYF
-,TRBV7-7,CASSLKLGTRDTGELFF
-,TRBV5-1,CASSLAGRPKTDTQYF
-,TRBV7-2,CASSFDSGVNNEQFF
-,TRBV4-3,CASSQEMIGGPTDTQYF
TRBD1,TRBV12-3/TRBV12-4,CASSLTGTGDSPLHF
TRBD1,TRBV5-1,CASSLQGESYEQYF
-,TRBV7-6,CASSLGSEAFF
TRBD2,TRBV10-2,CASSKGLLEGNEQFF
-,TRBV6-5,CTNSDSYEQYF
-,TRBV20-1,CSAPLPGTTNEKLFF
-,TRBV7-6,CASSMGRGGEQYF
TRBD2,TRBV20-1,CSARDRDYVYNEQFF
-,TRBV29-1,CSVEGGVSEQFF
TRBD1,TRBV15,CATSRGQGDEQYF
-,TRBV3-1,CASSQNNMPQKDGYTF
TRBD1,TRBV20-1,CSATNRGRSMDQPQHF
-,TRBV12-3/TRBV12-4,CASSLRGASGEQYF
TRBD2,TRBV30,CAWRGLAGGDTQYF
TRBD2,TRBV5-1,CASSSGLAEEQYF
-,TRBV7-9,CASSRENTGELFF
-,TRBV5-5,CASSLGLRGGETQYF
-,TRBV7-8,CASSLGQGTSNEQFF
TRBD1,TRBV6-2/TRBV6-3,CASSGTGDNEQFF
-,TRBV12-3/TRBV12-4,CASSLGGGQDTQYF
TRBD1,TRBV24-1,CATSEPGQGYGYTF
-,TRBV29-1,CSVGGGASGDTEAFF
-,TRBV25-1,CASSDPVGRAGELFF
TRBD2,TRBV14,CASSRGSGVQHEQFF
-,TRBV9,CASSQNTGFTEAFF
TRBD1,TRBV6-1,CASSGDRDYGYTF
-,TRBV21-1,CASSKSRTRGGIEQYF
-,TRBV6-2/TRBV6-3,CASSLGFNEQFF
-,TRBV6-5,CASSYRGAAGELFF
TRBD2,TRBV3-1,CASSPPAAGGPGQFF
-,TRBV5-1,CASSLVGLNEQFF
TRBD2,TRBV7-9,CASSLALADYSYEQYF
TRBD1,TRBV5-1,CASSLTGTGLNEQFF
-,TRBV11-2,CASSSEGPSTQFF